The present T cell receptor beta chain was sequenced within a study of blood T cells in healthy people across ages. Per-sample yields of isolated PBMCs were at least 6 million. The CDR3 covers 14 residues. Germline V gene sequence: CDR1 SEHNR, CDR2 FQNEAQ (reference sequence). Note on this clonotype: The junction departs from germline at one end; a sequencing error may be responsible.

It was with a sample-barcoded 5' primer and a J-beta primer mix that a second PCR of roughly 6 to 11 cycles was run. Each CDR3 protein gets one entry after TCRdb re-called the 5' RACE reads with MiXCR. The table has 550,000 to 750,000 distinct CDR3 sequences, around a fifth seen once. The receptor was isolated from a man aged 70 or older in good health. The material sequenced was blood. V gene TRBV7-9 combines with J gene TRBJ2-5; D unclear. In nucleotides, the CDR3 is TGTGCCAGTAGCTTAGCCTCCGACCGAGAGACCCAGTACTTC. This encodes CASSLASDRETQYF.